These 10 T cell receptor beta chains were all obtained from the same sample, sequenced in a study of T-cell reconstitution after alpha-beta-depleted transplantation in children. This sample's TCRbeta library carried unique molecular identifier barcodes. TCRdb itself ran the PCR reads through MiXCR, one entry per CDR3 protein. The sample shows roughly 790,000 distinct CDR3 sequences, 15% to 20% of them seen only once. The sequenced sample was PBMCs, mostly from graft donor cells, obtained 360 days after TCRalphabeta/CD19-depleted stem cell transplant. The receptors were sampled from a male patient younger than 18 who had a stem cell transplant for acute lymphoblastic leukemia, so the T cells may come from the graft donor.

J is TRBJ2-7 and V is TRBV4-1, with TRBD2 matching 10 bases. The CDR3 spans 16 residues. Looked up from germline, CDR1 is MGHRA and CDR2 is YSYEKL. With 3 bases clipped from V and 2 bases from J, the junction kept 7 bases outside the gene matches. CDR3 protein: CASSQTTSGQTYEQYF. The CDR3 DNA reads as TGCGCCAGCAGCCAGACGACTAGCGGGCAGACCTACGAGCAGTACTTC.

The gene calls are TRBV7-2 and TRBJ1-2; 7 bases map to TRBD1. The CDR3 spans 15 residues. The germline CDR1 and CDR2 sequences are SGHTA and FQGNSA. V lost 5 bases to trimming and J lost 4 bases; unmatched junction nucleotides: 10. Here the CDR3 reads CASSPRQGAPYGYTF. The DNA of the CDR3 is TGTGCCAGCAGCCCAAGACAGGGTGCCCCCTATGGCTACACCTTC.

The chain couples TRBV4-1 to TRBJ2-1; 7 bases line up with TRBD2. The V and J ends lost 1 base and 5 bases, in that order; junction bases with no gene match: 14. CDR3 size: 18 residues. CDR1 and CDR2 (germline): MGHRA, YSYEKL. The CDR3 bases are TGCGCCAGCAGCCAAGGACCCGTCTTCGGGGGGAGGCACAATGAGCAGTTCTTC. Translating it yields CASSQGPVFGGRHNEQFF.

The J gene is TRBJ1-4, the V gene TRBV29-1; TRBD1 aligns across 8 bases. Germline V CDR1 and CDR2: SQVTM, ANQGSEA. J was trimmed by 8 bases and V by 4 bases; bases with no gene match: 6. The CDR3 totals 13 residues. The CDR3 loop reads CSVANRGSEKLFF. For the CDR3, the DNA is TGCAGCGTTGCGAACAGGGGGAGCGAAAAACTGTTTTTT.

The V call is TRBV5-1, the J call TRBJ2-5, with a tentative D call TRBD2 (7 bases). The CDR3 runs to 16 residues. V was shortened by 4 bases and J by 7 bases, with 23 bases between the two germline ends. The germline gives CDR1 SGHRS, CDR2 YFSETQ. The CDR3 reads CASSPGGAGSYGTQYF. The CDR3 nucleotides read TGCGCCAGCAGCCCTGGGGGGGCAGGGTCGTATGGGACCCAGTACTTC.

This clonotype was observed many times. The V call is TRBV24-1, the J call TRBJ2-7; D gene ambiguous. Trimming removed 3 bases from V and 3 bases from J, with 8 bases in between. This CDR3 is 13 amino acids long. CDR1 is KGHDR and CDR2 is SFDVKD in the germline V gene. CDR3 in DNA: TGTGCCACCAGTGATACCGACCACTACGAGCAGTACTTC. Its protein is CATSDTDHYEQYF.

The V call is TRBV11-2, the J call TRBJ2-3; 8 nucleotides line up with TRBD2. This CDR3 has 17 amino acids. The junction had 9 bases not matched to a gene; V was cut back by 3 bases and J by 1 base. Germline V gene data show CDR1 as SGHAT and CDR2 as FQNNGV. The CDR3 loop is CASSFFLREAGTDTQYF. DNA for the CDR3: TGTGCCAGCAGCTTCTTCCTGCGGGAGGCCGGCACAGATACGCAGTATTTT.

This clonotype came up once. The chain links TRBV2 to TRBJ1-1, with TRBD1 matching 8 bases. The CDR3 is made up of 15 amino acids. Germline values: CDR1 SNHLY, CDR2 FYNNEI. V gave up 2 bases and J gave up 0 bases; unmatched junction bases: 2. The CDR3 DNA follows: TGTGCCAGCAGTGAATGGACAGGGTTGAACACTGAAGCTTTCTTT. This gives the protein CASSEWTGLNTEAFF.

V is TRBV7-8 and J is TRBJ2-3; 13 bases fit TRBD2. Trimming cost V 5 bases and J 2 bases; bases outside gene matches: 7. The CDR3 is made up of 17 amino acids. From germline, CDR1 is SGHVS and CDR2 FQNEAQ. This CDR3 reads CASSQGTSGTFTDTQYF. The CDR3 region has the DNA TGTGCCAGCAGCCAGGGGACTAGCGGGACTTTCACAGATACGCAGTATTTT.

V usage is TRBV4-1 and J usage is TRBJ2-1; 10 nucleotides match TRBD2. The trim removed 2 bases at V and 4 bases at J, leaving 8 bases unmatched. The germline gives CDR1 MGHRA, CDR2 YSYEKL. The CDR3 consists of 17 residues. The CDR3, as DNA: TGCGCCAGCAGCCAATCCTCAGCGGGAGGGTTGTACAATGAGCAGTTCTTC. Its translation is CASSQSSAGGLYNEQFF.